The TCR beta chain described here comes from a study of cytomegalovirus exposure and HLA in healthy donors. Study-wide results and caveats: It was found in a later analysis that first-cohort TCR clusters tended to co-occur in the roughly 120 validation repertoires.

As concerns this clone: Its antigen is unknown.

Using immunoSEQ multiplex PCR, the repertoire was profiled, and TCRdb retains in-frame clones only, with some absent. The sample consists of under 300,000 clones, around 85% of them appearing once. The specimen sequenced was PBMCs. The source of this sequence is a woman between 25 and 40 years old in good health and CMV-seropositive.

The CDR3 here is CASSNQGWNEQYF. CDR3 nucleotides: TGCGCCAGCAGCAACCAGGGGTGGAACGAGCAGTACTTC. V gene TRBV5-1 combines with J gene TRBJ2-7, with D perhaps TRBD1 (6 bases). V lost 4 bases, J lost 5 bases, and 13 bases lay in between. The CDR3 has 13 residues. Per the germline V gene, CDR1 is SGHRS and CDR2 is YFSETQ.